Sequencing of this TCR beta chain was carried out in a study of cytomegalovirus exposure and HLA in healthy donors. Study-wide results and caveats: An analysis that came later showed most CMV-associated TCR beta chains appearing HLA-restricted. There were some V segments, including TRBV6-2 and TRBV6-3, excluded as indistinguishable.

Remarks on this clone: Its antigen is as yet unknown.

Primers included in the PCR were 60 Vbeta and 13 Jbeta primers. Measured with immunoSEQ multiplex PCR; TCRdb has only the in-frame clones, and not every one. The table lists approximately 93,000 clones, just under 80% of them singletons. V shed 5 bases and J 2 bases; nucleotides not matched to a gene: 5. Germline-derived CDR1 and CDR2 are KGHSH and LQKENI. The CDR3 consists of 16 residues. Sequencing was performed on PBMCs. The TCR sequence derives from a woman in her forties in good health and CMV-seronegative. The chain carries TRBV18 and TRBJ2-3; TRBD2 matches 12 bases. For the CDR3, the DNA is TGTGCCAGCTCATCACTAGCGGGAGGCCCCACAGATACGCAGTATTTT. This sequence encodes CASSSLAGGPTDTQYF.